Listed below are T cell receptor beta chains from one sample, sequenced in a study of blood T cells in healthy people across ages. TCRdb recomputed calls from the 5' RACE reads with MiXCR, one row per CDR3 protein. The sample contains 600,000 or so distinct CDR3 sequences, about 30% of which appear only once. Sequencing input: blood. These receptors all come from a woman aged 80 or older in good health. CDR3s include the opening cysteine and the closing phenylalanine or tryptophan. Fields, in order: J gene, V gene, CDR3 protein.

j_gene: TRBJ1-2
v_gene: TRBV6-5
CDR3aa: CASTPQGFNYGYTF

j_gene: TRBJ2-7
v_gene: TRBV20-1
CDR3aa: CSARADSHYSYEQYF

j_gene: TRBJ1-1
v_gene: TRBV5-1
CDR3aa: CASSLETANTEAFF

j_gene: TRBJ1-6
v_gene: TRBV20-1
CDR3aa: CSARSSTLDRVPLHF

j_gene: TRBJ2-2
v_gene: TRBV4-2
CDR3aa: CASSQEGPLAGELFF

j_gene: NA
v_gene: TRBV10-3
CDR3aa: CAISDRDQPQYF

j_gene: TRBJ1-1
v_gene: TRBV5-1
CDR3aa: CASSLAKSTEAFF

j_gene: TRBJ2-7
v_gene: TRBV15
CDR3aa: CATSTGDSRGEQYF

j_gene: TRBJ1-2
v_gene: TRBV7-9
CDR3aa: CASSSSDRAVYGYTF

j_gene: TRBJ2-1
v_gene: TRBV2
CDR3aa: CASRLRGALYNEQFF

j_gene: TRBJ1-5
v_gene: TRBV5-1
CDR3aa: CASSSRGEQPQHF

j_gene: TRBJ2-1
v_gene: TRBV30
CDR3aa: CAWTRTSGQFF

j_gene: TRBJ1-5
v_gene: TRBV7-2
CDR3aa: CASSLGGDRAHQPQHF

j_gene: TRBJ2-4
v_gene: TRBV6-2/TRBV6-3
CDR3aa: CASSGRETFSKNIQYF

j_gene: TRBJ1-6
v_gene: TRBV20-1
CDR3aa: CSATTGTGDSPLHF

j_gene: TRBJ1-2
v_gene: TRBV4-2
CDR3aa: CASSQVSQGGFYGYTF

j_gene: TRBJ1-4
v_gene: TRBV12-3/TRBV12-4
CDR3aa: CASSLAAAKKLFF

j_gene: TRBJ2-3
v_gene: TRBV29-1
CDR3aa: CSVRADGTDTQYF

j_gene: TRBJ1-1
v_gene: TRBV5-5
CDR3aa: CASSLNTDVGGTEAFF

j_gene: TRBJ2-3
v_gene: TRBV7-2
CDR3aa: CASSLEYRGDSAQYF

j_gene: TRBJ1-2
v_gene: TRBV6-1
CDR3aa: CASSEQGALPNYGYTF

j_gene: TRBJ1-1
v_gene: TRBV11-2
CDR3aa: CASSKPGQNTEAFF

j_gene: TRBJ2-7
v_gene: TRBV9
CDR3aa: CASSGDRDRSYEQYF

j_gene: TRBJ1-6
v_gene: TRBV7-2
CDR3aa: CASAWVRSYNSPLHF

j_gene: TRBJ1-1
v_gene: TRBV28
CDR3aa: CASNPPGQASEAFF

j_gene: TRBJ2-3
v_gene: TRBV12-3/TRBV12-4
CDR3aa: CASSLTGGTADTQYF

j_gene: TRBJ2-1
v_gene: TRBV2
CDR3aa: CASWGNEQFF

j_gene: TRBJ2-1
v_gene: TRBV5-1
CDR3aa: CASSLADNRVARPTYNEQFF

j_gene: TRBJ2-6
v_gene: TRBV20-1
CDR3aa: CSALNPIPPNSGANVLTF

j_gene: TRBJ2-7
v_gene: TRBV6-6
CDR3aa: CASSYSQGARGEQYF

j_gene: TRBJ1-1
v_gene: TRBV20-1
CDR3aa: CSAGTGQGASTEAFF

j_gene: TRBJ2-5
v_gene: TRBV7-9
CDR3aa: CASRRLPGDSSQETQYF

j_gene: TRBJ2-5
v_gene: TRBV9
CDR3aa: CASSVAGGEVETQYF

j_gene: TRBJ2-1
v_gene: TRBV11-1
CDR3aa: CASSSSGGLNEQFF

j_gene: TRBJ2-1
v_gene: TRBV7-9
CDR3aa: CASSFSSGEGEQFF

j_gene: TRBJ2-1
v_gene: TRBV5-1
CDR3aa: CASSLTVAGGLSERFF

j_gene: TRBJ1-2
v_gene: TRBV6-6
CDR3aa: CASSNGGGYGYTF

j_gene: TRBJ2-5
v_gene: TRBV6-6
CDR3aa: CASTQEGGHNEQYF

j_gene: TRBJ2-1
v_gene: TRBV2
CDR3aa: CASSDGFGGYEQFF

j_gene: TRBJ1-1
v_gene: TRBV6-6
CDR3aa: CASSYSTRGRTDTEAFF

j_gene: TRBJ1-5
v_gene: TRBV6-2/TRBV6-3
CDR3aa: CASSTGGQQPQHF

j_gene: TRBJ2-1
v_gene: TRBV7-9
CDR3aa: CASSQSDSYNEQFF

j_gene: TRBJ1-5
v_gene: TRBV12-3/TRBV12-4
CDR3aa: CASIGTGMNQPQHF

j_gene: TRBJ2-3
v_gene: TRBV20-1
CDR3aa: CSASSYTATSTDTQYF

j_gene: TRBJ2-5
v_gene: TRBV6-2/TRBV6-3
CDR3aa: CASMDRGREIYLQETQYF

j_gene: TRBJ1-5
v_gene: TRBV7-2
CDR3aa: CASSPGSYSNQPQHF

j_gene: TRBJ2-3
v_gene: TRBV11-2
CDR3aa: CASSSGTGRTDTQYF

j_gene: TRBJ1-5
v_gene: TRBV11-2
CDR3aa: CASSLDGTAREPQHF

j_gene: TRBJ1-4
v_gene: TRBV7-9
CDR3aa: CAGSPGGQVGEKLFF

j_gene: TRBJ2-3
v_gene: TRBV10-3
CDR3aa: CAISDKASSGSRGDTQYF

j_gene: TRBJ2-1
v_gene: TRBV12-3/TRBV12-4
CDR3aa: CASGIIGTPSSYNEQFF

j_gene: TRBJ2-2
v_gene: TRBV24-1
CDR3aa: CATSDRPGQGAGELFF

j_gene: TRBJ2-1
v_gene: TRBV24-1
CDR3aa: CATSDLRSRPVGNEQFF